This T cell receptor (beta chain) is drawn from a study of vaccination and CD4 T cells after COVID-19. The overall study: Controls used CEFX viral epitopes (positive), HIV-1 Nef peptides (negative), or no peptide.

Comments on this clonotype: Its specificity is unknown.

Regarding treatment: approximately nine-day PBMC culture with coronavirus spike peptide pools or control peptides (ViraFEST assay). Sequenced with the Oncomine TCR Beta short-read assay was DNA taken from cultured CD4+ T cells. TCRdb processed the PCR reads anew with MiXCR; each CDR3 protein has one entry. The data hold around 19,000 distinct CDR3 sequences, with 45% to 55% observed a single time. The V segment lost 3 bases and the J segment 8 bases; nucleotides outside the gene matches: 14. Germline CDR1 reads ENHRY; CDR2 reads SYGVKD. The CDR3 extends over 17 amino acids. V gene TRBV10-3 combines with J gene TRBJ2-1, with TRBD2 matching 9 bases. The source of this sequence is a human donor who had recovered from COVID-19. Sample: CD4+ T cells from blood, cultured in vitro. In DNA, the CDR3 is TGTGCCATCAGTGATGGGATTTTAGCGGGGGCCCCCGATGAGCAGTTCTTC. Protein: CAISDGILAGAPDEQFF.